This TCR beta chain stems from a study of regulatory T cells in long-lasting Graves disease. Through Arm-PCR of CDR3 regions and iRepertoire HTBI primers, TCR beta libraries were built. TCRdb independently ran MiXCR on the multiplex PCR reads; one entry per CDR3 protein. The sample shows about 460,000 distinct CDR3 sequences, 12% to 15% of them seen only once. In germline, CDR1 is DFQATT, CDR2 SNEGSKA (reference sequence). The ends were cut back, 5 bases at V and 4 bases at J, with 21 bases in the middle. CDR3 length: 17 amino acids. Stated time point: newly diagnosed GD, antithyroid drugs for less than 3 months. Making the TCR library involved RNA that had been extracted from PBMCs. The same sample was also studied in work on T cells in Graves' hyperthyroidism and ophthalmopathy.

This chain joins TRBV20-1 and TRBJ2-6, with D perhaps matching TRBD2 (7 bases). This TCR derives from a woman aged 50 to 65 with Graves disease. The sequencing used peripheral blood mononuclear cells (PBMCs), collected at new diagnosis, from a patient treated with antithyroid drugs. CDR3 bases: TGCAGTGCTCCGATCGGGGGGCGGATAGCCGGGGCCAACGTCCTGACTTTC. This translates into CSAPIGGRIAGANVLTF.